The rows below give T cell receptor beta chains drawn from one sample of a study of control samples from healthy donors and cancer patients. Repertoires were generated with immunoSEQ multiplex PCR, while TCRdb's copy carries only in-frame clones and drops some. The sample has about 160,000 clones; 70% to 90% are singletons. The specimen was blood. Receptors originate from a man aged 25-45 years in good health. CDR3s include the opening cysteine and the closing phenylalanine or tryptophan. A D gene is named only where the DNA matches it firmly. Expanded clones are given a class, and other clones once, few, many or no size at all.

size: NA; J: TRBJ1-4; D: NA; V: TRBV14; DNA: TGTGCCAGCAGCCAAGAGTACAGACTAAATGAAAAACTGTTTTTT; CDR3: CASSQEYRLNEKLFF
size: NA; J: TRBJ1-3; D: NA; V: TRBV19; DNA: TGTGCCAGTAGTCCATCGACAGGCGGAAACACCATATATTTT; CDR3: CASSPSTGGNTIYF
size: NA; J: TRBJ2-1; D: NA; V: TRBV7-2; DNA: TGTGCCAGCAGCTCTTTCAATGAGCAGTTCTTC; CDR3: CASSSFNEQFF
size: NA; J: TRBJ2-5; D: TRBD1; V: TRBV29-1; DNA: TGCAGCGTTGGGAGAGAAAGTGGACAGGGGGGGGCCCAAGAGACCCAGTACTTC; CDR3: CSVGRESGQGGAQETQYF
size: NA; J: TRBJ1-2; D: NA; V: TRBV18; DNA: TGTGCCAGCTCGGGCGGGGCAGAAAAGAACTACACCTTC; CDR3: CASSGGAEKNYTF
size: NA; J: TRBJ2-4; D: NA; V: TRBV7-6; DNA: TGTGCCAGCAGCTTAGAGGCAGGGGCCGAAAACATTCAGTACTTC; CDR3: CASSLEAGAENIQYF
size: few; J: TRBJ2-7; D: NA; V: TRBV3-1/TRBV3-2; DNA: TGTGCCAGCAGCCAAGATCGTAACGGGGCCTACGAGCAGTACTTC; CDR3: CASSQDRNGAYEQYF
size: NA; J: TRBJ2-2; D: NA; V: TRBV5-6; DNA: TGTGCCAGCGTGGAGTCCGGGGAGCTGTTTTTT; CDR3: CASVESGELFF
size: NA; J: TRBJ2-7; D: TRBD2; V: TRBV7-2; DNA: TGTGCCAGCAGCTTACAGGCTAGCGGGAGCTCCTACGAGCAGTACTTC; CDR3: CASSLQASGSSYEQYF
size: NA; J: TRBJ1-5; D: NA; V: TRBV7-2; DNA: TGTGCCAGCAGCTTAGAAGGAGGGAGCAATCAGCCCCAGCATTTT; CDR3: CASSLEGGSNQPQHF
size: NA; J: TRBJ1-2; D: NA; V: TRBV3-1/TRBV3-2; DNA: TGTGCCAGCAGCCAACAGACAGGTAGATCCGACTATGGCTACACCTTC; CDR3: CASSQQTGRSDYGYTF
size: NA; J: TRBJ2-7; D: NA; V: TRBV28; DNA: TGTGCCAGCAGCGCAGGGATCCATCCCTTCTACGAGCAGTACTTC; CDR3: CASSAGIHPFYEQYF
size: NA; J: TRBJ2-1; D: NA; V: TRBV4-1; DNA: TGCGCCAGCAGCCAAGAGGAGACAGTCTCCCGGGGGCAGTTCTTC; CDR3: CASSQEETVSRGQFF